These 23 T cell receptor beta chains were sequenced from one sample in a study of cytomegalovirus exposure and HLA in healthy donors (dated by TCRdb to about 2017). Libraries came from the immunoSEQ multiplex PCR assay. For the multiplex PCR, a mixture combining 60 forward primers for TCR Vbeta segments and 13 reverse primers for TCR Jbeta segments was used. The immuneACCESS repertoire file appears here via TCRdb, limited to in-frame rearrangements. These files lack a portion of the clones; in checked studies, under half of the deficit traces to unresolved V genes, and the cause of the others is not known. The sample table contains roughly 160,000 clones; only one count was recorded for around four fifths of them. About 1.3% of the sample lies in the top ten. The sequenced sample was PBMCs. The receptors stem from a woman aged 50 to 60 in good health and CMV-seronegative.

The V gene is TRBV19, the J gene TRBJ2-7; 9 bases agree with TRBD1. This CDR3 region has 15 residues. Germline V gene data show CDR1 as LNHDA and CDR2 as SQIVND (reference sequence). With V trimmed by 5 bases and J by 0 bases, 5 bases remained unmatched. The CDR3 here is CASSHPGQGSYEQYF. The CDR3 DNA is TGTGCCAGTAGTCATCCGGGACAGGGCTCCTACGAGCAGTACTTC.

This clone turned up a few times. This chain links TRBV4-2 with TRBJ2-1; D possibly corresponds to TRBD2 (5 bases). The CDR3 covers 16 residues. The V end was cut by 0 bases, the J end by 6 bases, with 15 bases between. The germline V gene encodes CDR1 LGHNA and CDR2 YNFKEQ. CDR3 sequence (DNA): TGTGCCAGCAGCCAAGAGTCCGGGATTTCAGCCAATGAGCAGTTCTTC. Encoded protein: CASSQESGISANEQFF.

This clone was observed a single time. V is TRBV11-2 and J is TRBJ1-5; 7 bases match TRBD1. The V gene end was trimmed by 0 bases and the J gene end by 3 bases; junction bases not matched to a gene: 5. The CDR3 totals 16 residues. Germline CDR1 and CDR2: SGHAT and FQNNGV. This CDR3 reads CASSLDPGGFNQPQHF. Written as DNA, the CDR3 is TGTGCCAGCAGCTTAGACCCAGGGGGATTCAATCAGCCCCAGCATTTT.

In this sample, this clone turned up a few times. CDR3 region: CASSLEGINSNQPQHF. CDR3 DNA: TGTGCCAGCAGCTTGGAGGGGATTAATAGCAATCAGCCCCAGCATTTT. This sequence joins TRBV7-8 and TRBJ1-5; tentatively, D is TRBD1 (5 bases). From germline, CDR1 is SGHVS and CDR2 FQNEAQ. V lost 3 bases, J lost 0 bases, and 12 bases lay in between. The CDR3 is made up of 16 amino acids.

This clone was counted once. This rearrangement joins TRBV2 to TRBJ1-5; D not certain. V shed 5 bases and J shed 0 bases, with 17 bases lying between them. The CDR3 runs to 17 residues. Germline CDR1 reads SNHLY; CDR2 reads FYNNEI. CDR3 amino acids: CASSRMRRQDSNQPQHF. The CDR3 region has the DNA TGTGCCAGCAGTAGGATGCGGAGGCAAGATAGCAATCAGCCCCAGCATTTT. Full variable domain (remainder filled in from reference TRBV2 and TRBJ1-5): EPEVTQTPSHQVTQMGQEVILRCVPISNHLYFYWYRQILGQKVEFLVSFYNNEISEKSEIFDDQFSVERPDGSNFTLKIRSTKLEDSAMYFCASSRMRRQDSNQPQHFGDGTRLSIL.

The chain carries TRBV10-3 and TRBJ2-7; 10 bases line up with TRBD1. Germline V lookup: CDR1 ENHRY, CDR2 SYGVKD. V dropped 6 bases and J dropped 2; count of bases not matched to a gene: 4. This CDR3 spans 14 amino acids. CDR3 DNA sequence: TGTGCCATCAGCCGGGACAGGGGAGCCTACGAGCAGTACTTC. This gives the protein CAISRDRGAYEQYF.

This clone was recorded only once. This chain links TRBV7-2 with TRBJ2-1; possible D gene TRBD2, 6 bases. This CDR3 comprises 14 residues. Germline V CDR1 and CDR2: SGHTA, FQGNSA. Trimming took off 5 bases at V and 5 bases at J, with 13 bases between the two ends. In DNA form, the CDR3 reads TGTGCCAGCAGCCGGGGGTGGGGGAACAATGAGCAGTTCTTC. Amino acid sequence: CASSRGWGNNEQFF.

The J gene is TRBJ2-6, the V gene TRBV4-2, with 8 bases aligning to TRBD1. The V segment lost 0 bases and the J segment 6 bases; nucleotides outside the gene matches: 1. CDR1 and CDR2 (germline): LGHNA, YNFKEQ. This CDR3 region has 15 residues. CDR3 DNA sequence: TGTGCCAGCAGCCAAGAGGGACAGGTGGCCAACGTCCTGACTTTC. Amino acids: CASSQEGQVANVLTF.

The J gene is TRBJ2-7, the V gene TRBV27; 12 bases fit TRBD2. The CDR3 consists of 14 residues. The germline V gene has CDR1 MNHEY and CDR2 SMNVEV (reference sequence). V lost 5 bases, J lost 10 bases, and 9 bases stayed unmatched. CDR3 coding DNA: TGTGCCAGCAGTCTAGGACTAGCGGGATTTTTTCAGTACTTC. This translates into CASSLGLAGFFQYF.

The chain uses TRBV9 and TRBJ2-7, with TRBD2 identical over 14 bases. This CDR3 has 20 residues. Looked up from germline, CDR1 is SGDLS and CDR2 is YYNGEE. V lost 6 bases to trimming and J lost 1 base; unmatched junction nucleotides: 18. This chain's CDR3 is CASTKNPGLAGEQPSYEQYF. The CDR3 DNA sequence: TGTGCCAGCACCAAAAACCCGGGACTAGCGGGAGAACAGCCATCCTACGAGCAGTACTTC.

The genes are TRBV2 and TRBJ2-3, with a weak D call TRBD2 (7 bases). CDR3 length: 15 residues. Germline CDR1 SNHLY, CDR2 FYNNEI. The V end was cut by 5 bases, the J end by 4 bases, with 16 bases between. CDR3 sequence: CASSLGGAMADTQYF. CDR3 DNA: TGTGCCAGCAGTCTTGGGGGGGCTATGGCAGATACGCAGTATTTT. Supplemented by reference TRBV2 and TRBJ2-3, the full variable domain reads EPEVTQTPSHQVTQMGQEVILRCVPISNHLYFYWYRQILGQKVEFLVSFYNNEISEKSEIFDDQFSVERPDGSNFTLKIRSTKLEDSAMYFCASSLGGAMADTQYFGPGTRLTVL.

V and J are TRBV18 and TRBJ2-7, with 7 nucleotides matching TRBD2. CDR1 KGHSH and CDR2 LQKENI come from the germline V gene. This CDR3 spans 14 amino acids. The trim removed 2 bases at V and 3 bases at J, leaving 4 bases unmatched. The CDR3 loop is CASSPKTGGYEQYF. The CDR3 DNA is TGTGCCAGCTCACCAAAGACGGGGGGCTACGAGCAGTACTTC.

This clone appeared a few times. This chain joins TRBV19 and TRBJ1-2; TRBD1 might be the D (6 bases). Deletions cut 3 bases from V and 6 bases from J, with 14 bases between. Germline values: CDR1 LNHDA, CDR2 SQIVND (reference sequence). The CDR3 is 14 amino acids. The CDR3 loop is CASSIHGGWNGYTF. The CDR3 bases are TGTGCCAGTAGTATCCATGGGGGCTGGAATGGCTACACCTTC.

The rearrangement joins TRBV20-1 to TRBJ1-2, with 7 positions matching TRBD1. Germline V gene data show CDR1 as DFQATT and CDR2 as SNEGSKA (reference sequence). This CDR3 region has 11 residues. V dropped 5 bases and J dropped 4; count of bases not matched to a gene: 1. CDR3 bases: TGCAGTGCTTCAGGGGGCTATGGCTACACCTTC. Residues: CSASGGYGYTF.

The rearrangement joins TRBV9 to TRBJ1-6, with a tentative D call TRBD1 (6 bases). Trimming took 4 bases from V and 6 from J, leaving 17 bases between them. Germline assignment: CDR1 SGDLS and CDR2 YYNGEE. This CDR3 has 16 residues. Here the CDR3 reads CASSREGGALNSPLHF. The CDR3 DNA follows: TGTGCCAGCAGCCGAGAGGGGGGGGCCCTTAATTCACCCCTCCACTTT.

The sample holds one count of this clone. The chain carries TRBV19 and TRBJ1-5, with a possible D match to TRBD1 (5 bases). Deletions cut 7 bases from V and 2 bases from J, with 15 bases between. The CDR3 consists of 15 residues. The germline V gene encodes CDR1 LNHDA and CDR2 SQIVND (reference sequence). The CDR3 nucleotides read TGTGCCAGTACCAATCCCAGGGTTGGCAATCAGCCCCAGCATTTT. Residues: CASTNPRVGNQPQHF.

CDR3 amino acids: CASSQDLAVAKNIQYF. CDR3 nucleotide sequence: TGCGCCAGCAGCCAAGATCTAGCGGTAGCCAAAAACATTCAGTACTTC. This rearrangement joins TRBV4-3 to TRBJ2-4; 7 bases are shared with TRBD2. CDR1 is LGHNA, CDR2 YSLEER, per germline. J was trimmed by 0 bases and V by 0 bases; bases with no gene match: 2. The CDR3 runs to 16 residues.

V and J are TRBV6-4 and TRBJ1-1; a possible D gene is TRBD1 (6 bases). The germline V gene has CDR1 MRHNA and CDR2 SNTAGT. V shed 2 bases and J shed 8 bases, with 12 bases lying between them. This CDR3 region has 13 residues. CDR3 in DNA: TGTGCCAGCAGTGACGGCAGGGGCGGGGAAGCTTTCTTT. It codes for CASSDGRGGEAFF.

This chain connects TRBV27 to TRBJ2-7, with 9 bases fitting TRBD2. Germline V gives CDR1 MNHEY, CDR2 SMNVEV (reference sequence). Losses at the gene ends were 4 bases for V and 7 bases for J; bases not matched to a gene: 11. This CDR3 region has 15 residues. The chain's CDR3 is CASSSDTRLAVEQYF. The CDR3, as DNA: TGTGCCAGCAGTTCAGACACCAGACTAGCGGTAGAGCAGTACTTC.

This clone came up once. The rearrangement links TRBV5-1 to TRBJ1-2; TRBD1 matches at 7 bases. With 0 bases clipped from V and 5 bases from J, the junction kept 7 bases outside the gene matches. CDR1 and CDR2 from the germline V gene are SGHRS and YFSETQ. This CDR3 is 15 amino acids long. The CDR3 sequence is CASSLVGDSFYGYTF. For the CDR3, the DNA is TGCGCCAGCAGCTTGGTGGGGGACAGCTTTTATGGCTACACCTTC.

The chain carries TRBV5-1 and TRBJ2-3, with D perhaps matching TRBD2 (6 bases). CDR1 and CDR2 (germline): SGHRS, YFSETQ. The CDR3 runs 14 residues. The V end was cut by 4 bases, the J end by 2 bases, with 11 bases between. In DNA form, the CDR3 reads TGCGCCAGCAGCCCGGGACTTTCCACAGATACGCAGTATTTT. This codes for CASSPGLSTDTQYF.

The J gene is TRBJ2-2, the V gene TRBV6-5; D is uncertain. V was clipped by 0 bases and J by 0 bases, with 5 bases between them. Per the germline V gene, CDR1 is MNHEY and CDR2 is SVGAGI. The CDR3 contains 15 residues. The CDR3 sequence is CASSYSETNTGELFF. DNA for the CDR3: TGTGCCAGCAGTTACTCAGAGACGAACACCGGGGAGCTGTTTTTT.

This sequence joins TRBV5-1 and TRBJ2-1; D unclear. The length of the CDR3 is 16 residues. Deletions cut 2 bases from V and 3 bases from J, with 15 bases between. Germline-derived CDR1 and CDR2 are SGHRS and YFSETQ. The CDR3 loop reads CASSLPLSPGYNEQFF. The CDR3 region has the DNA TGCGCCAGCAGCTTACCGCTTTCCCCGGGCTACAATGAGCAGTTCTTC.